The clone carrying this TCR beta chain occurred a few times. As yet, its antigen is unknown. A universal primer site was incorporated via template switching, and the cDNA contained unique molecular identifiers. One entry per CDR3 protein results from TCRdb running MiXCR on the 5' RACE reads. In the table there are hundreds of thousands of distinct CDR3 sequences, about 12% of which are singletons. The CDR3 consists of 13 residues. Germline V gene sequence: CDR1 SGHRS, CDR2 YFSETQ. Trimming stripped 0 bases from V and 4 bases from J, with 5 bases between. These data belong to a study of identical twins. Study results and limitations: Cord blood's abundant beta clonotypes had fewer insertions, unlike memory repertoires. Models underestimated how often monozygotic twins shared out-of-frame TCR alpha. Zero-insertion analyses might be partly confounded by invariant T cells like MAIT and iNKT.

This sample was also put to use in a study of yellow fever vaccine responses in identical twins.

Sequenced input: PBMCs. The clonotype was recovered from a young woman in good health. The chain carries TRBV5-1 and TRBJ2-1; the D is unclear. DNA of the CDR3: TGCGCCAGCAGCTTGGACCAGTACAATGAGCAGTTCTTC. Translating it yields CASSLDQYNEQFF.